In this sample, the clone carrying this TCR beta chain turned up many times. Its specificity is not known. This entry belongs to a study of response to subunit inactivated influenza vaccine. The study's findings and limits: The study's authors posited that every seasonal influenza vaccination enlists few new T cells.

The CDR3 sequence is 13 residues long. Germline V gene lookup returns CDR1 DFQATT and CDR2 SNEGSKA (reference sequence). The V gene end was trimmed by 1 base and the J gene end by 8 bases; junction bases not matched to a gene: 4. In TCRdb, the RT-PCR reads were re-called with MiXCR into one record per CDR3 protein. The sample carries about 180,000 distinct CDR3 sequences, around 9% recorded once. The TCR sequence derives from a man aged 45-65 years who received an inactivated influenza vaccine. The sample consisted of non-naive T cells sorted from PBMCs, taken on the day of vaccination. V usage is TRBV20-1 and J usage is TRBJ2-4; TRBD2 aligns across 8 bases. The CDR3 loop is CSARGPGGDIQYF. The CDR3 region has the DNA TGCAGTGCTAGAGGGCCGGGGGGGGACATTCAGTACTTC.